This T cell receptor beta chain was observed in a study of cytomegalovirus exposure and HLA in healthy donors (dated by TCRdb to the late 2010s). Regarding the research as a whole: According to an earlier analysis of 550 to 750 of the donors, about 180 million T cells yielded roughly 110 million unique TCR beta sequences and more than 250 Gb of sequence data. Approximately 310 gigabases of sequencing data and 75 million to 85 million unique TCR sequences made up an early release that covered about 640 HLA-typed donors. Among the approximately 400 genotyped donors, approximately 81% belonged to the genetic ancestry cluster associated with self-reported Caucasian donors. The study aimed to test whether cataloging public T cell receptors could reveal signatures of past pathogen exposure. Using immunosequencing, the study profiled T cell repertoires from around 670 subjects and related those repertoires to cytomegalovirus serostatus. Besides the first cohort of some 670 subjects, a separate validation cohort made up of 95 to 150 different subjects was used. High-throughput TCR immunosequencing, statistical association of individual TCRs with disease status, and machine learning were combined to predict cytomegalovirus infection status. To study patterns of TCR occurrence, a later analysis re-analyzed previously published TCR beta repertoires from 666 donors and added high-resolution HLA genotyping. In the later analysis, no new phenotypic data were used to find candidate immune exposures; instead, reliance was placed on TCR beta sequences and their occurrence across donors. An earlier analysis of around 580 of the donors used high-throughput TCR beta sequencing to judge whether each TCR beta V gene segment behaved as functional or pseudogenic. Donor age, sex, ethnicity and CMV serostatus were compiled alongside the repertoire data. Genome-wide SNP genotypes for about 55% of the roughly 670 donors were used in a later genetic analysis, which treated that subset as a discovery cohort. Every repertoire in the discovery cohort had been generated on one and the same sequencing platform. Both class I and class II loci were covered by HLA typing, at four-digit resolution. The number of typed donors differed by locus: about 629-630 for A, B, C, DRB1 and DQB1; 522 for DQA1; about 600 for DPA1; and about 450 for DPB1. Because of strong linkage in the cohort, 5 or 6 DR-DQ haplotypes were treated as single units for association and clustering. Among some 400 genotyped donors of the cohort, an average of around 250,000 unique TCR beta nucleotide sequences was sequenced per donor, of which approximately 19% were non-productive. What the study reported, not specific to this receptor: According to a later analysis, parvovirus B19, influenza, CMV and Epstein-Barr virus appeared linked to several top co-occurrence clusters. The presence/absence analyses assumed that sequencing depth was roughly uniform across donors, and that assumption may not be true. CMV serostatus was the only immune exposure information available for the cohort. A further reported finding was that TCR beta sequences accurately predicted the HLA-A and HLA-B alleles for most subjects in the first cohort. Only TCR beta chains were sequenced in this cohort, and the absence of alpha or paired-chain data limited detectable features. Compared with the roughly 720-donor mean, donors in an Asian-associated ancestry cluster had fewer N-insertions in productive TCRs, according to a later genetic analysis. Most TCR sequences were observed very rarely across donors, whereas some public TCRs were present in many individuals. In a later genetic analysis, a missense DCLRE1C variant was associated with V-gene and J-gene trimming of TCR beta chains, and the association was replicated in an independent cohort. It was suggested by the authors that the approach could potentially be generalized to other disease states and immunological phenotypes. Assigning TCR associations to individual alleles was difficult when HLA alleles, especially DR and DQ, strongly co-occurred. In both the original and validation cohorts, the classifier was reported to diagnose cytomegalovirus status with high specificity and sensitivity. The sequencing pipeline was judged likely to have produced a cluster of highly shared sequence variants as a technical artifact. In an earlier analysis of several hundred of the donors, most TCR beta V segments were observed in productive rearrangements about 87% or about 30% of the time, broadly matching IMGT annotations. Because HLA typing was missing for some donors at each locus, association tests included only the typed subset. According to a later analysis, TCR association rates differed among HLA loci, with DRB1 alleles showing the most associated TCRs and HLA-C alleles showing the fewest. Compared with equally common non-associated chains, HLA-associated TCR beta chains in a later analysis were more clonally expanded and had lower generation probabilities. Three of the identified cytomegalovirus-associated TCR beta chains were confirmed in vitro to be specific for cytomegalovirus antigens. The earlier analysis of fewer than 750 of the donors excluded about 16 rarely observed V segments, including chromosome 9 orphons, because counts were too low. According to a later analysis, most CMV-associated TCR beta chains appeared to be HLA-restricted, and the HLA associations seemed to be driven largely by CMV exposure. In a later analysis, around 17,000 TCR beta sequences were associated with specific HLA alleles at a false discovery rate of 0.05. The study gave a list of over 150 TCR beta chains associated with cytomegalovirus. Linkage disequilibrium might explain the correlated functional status among segregating V segments, but an unknown experimental factor could not be excluded.

Library creation used the immunoSEQ multiplex PCR assay. A mixture of 60 forward primers for TCR Vbeta segments and 13 reverse primers for TCR Jbeta segments was used in the multiplex PCR. The CDR3 region of rearranged TCR beta genes was amplified from genomic DNA with a multiplex PCR assay. The Illumina HiSeq System was used to sequence the amplified TCR beta libraries as 87-base-pair reads. The paper's data handling went like this. Across the 500 to 700 repertoires, a later analysis counted 80 million or so unique TCR beta chains, around 11 million of which were shared by at least two donors. To remove PCR and sequencing errors, raw reads were error-corrected and collapsed into unique sequences using a nearest-neighbor algorithm that merged closely related sequences. V, D and J gene segments were assigned by aligning CDR3 sequences to IMGT reference sequences. For a sequence to be retained, at least a six-nucleotide match to both a V gene segment and a J gene segment was required. A rearrangement counted as productive if the CDR3 had no stop codons and remained in frame with V and J, and every other rearrangement counted as non-productive. Following IMGT convention, CDR3 was defined as the stretch from the second conserved V-encoded cysteine to the conserved J-encoded phenylalanine. In an earlier analysis of some 550 of the donors, sequences lacking an unambiguous match to a single V gene segment were excluded. In an earlier analysis of around 600 of the donors, V segments were called functional above 56.7% productive rearrangements and were called segregating when the between-donor standard deviation exceeded 5%. A statistical classification framework was built for diagnosing cytomegalovirus status from the catalog of TCR beta chain sequences. V and J gene assignment, in a later analysis, came from comparing TCR nucleotide sequences with IMGT/GENE-DB human TR gene sequences. A later analysis assigned CDR3 sequences and most-parsimonious VDJ recombination scenarios with the TCRdist pipeline. In a later analysis, each TCR beta chain was defined by its CDR3 amino acid sequence together with its V-gene family, and reads without a unique V-gene family were excluded. In a later analysis, 500 to 650 highly shared, low-generation-probability nucleotide sequences were removed to address suspected cross-contamination and a sequencing artifact. For each public chain, a later analysis derived a clonal expansion index from normalized ranks of inferred template counts within each repertoire. Generation probabilities in a later analysis came from a VDJ recombination model fitted to out-of-frame rearrangements, and those results were checked against IGoR. In a later analysis, TCR-TCR, TCR-HLA and TCR-CMV co-occurrence was scored with hypergeometric tests, and a repertoire-size bias correction was applied to TCR pairs. To estimate false discovery rates, a later analysis permuted the HLA or CMV assignments 20 times. In a later analysis, co-occurring TCRs were grouped using DBSCAN, and TCRdist sequence similarity was added for clustering within HLA-allele-positive subsets. Repertoires with fewer than 30,000 or more than 120,000 public chains were left out of co-occurrence clustering, as were about 5 repertoires with anomalous nucleotide sharing. TCRdb provides this immuneACCESS table in a form limited to in-frame rearrangements. Some clones are lacking; in checked studies, under half of them reflect an unresolved V gene, and why the rest are absent is not known. V and J calls and clone size are those listed in that table; D and trimming were worked out from the DNA. In all, the sample holds tens of thousands of clones, and about 72% of those were seen once. Approximately 3.6% of the sample goes to the ten largest clones.

The sample holds one count of this clone. Its recognized antigen is unknown. Base qualities were left out, and no much larger clone turns up one base away. The cohort consisted of some 670 healthy bone marrow donors. At the time of sampling, every cohort member was nominally healthy, though immune exposures that went unrecorded were likely present. The donor tested CMV seropositive and was one of the 289 seropositive cohort members. A peripheral blood sample was collected from each donor, and TCR beta sequencing was performed on peripheral blood mononuclear cells. The Qiagen DNeasy Blood Extraction Kit was used to extract genomic DNA from the blood cell samples. This TCR came from a woman aged 40 to 50 in good health and CMV-seropositive. Sequencing used PBMCs.

The CDR3 region: CASRQNSNQPQHF. The bases read TGTGCCAGCAGACAGAATAGCAATCAGCCCCAGCATTTT. The rearrangement combines TRBV6-1 with TRBJ1-5; the D gene assignment is ambiguous. The germline V gene supplies CDR1 MNHNS and CDR2 SASEGT. V was cut back by 6 bases and J by 0 bases, leaving a gap of 6 bases between them. The CDR3 runs 13 amino acids, cysteine and phenylalanine included. CDR3 DNA only is kept here, 39 bases in frame from base 1.